This TCR beta chain was observed in a study of identifying expanded T cells in peripheral blood. Per germline, CDR1 SGHTA and CDR2 FQGNSA. V gave up 3 bases and J gave up 7 bases; unmatched junction bases: 9. The CDR3 is 15 residues long. This clone occurred once. Clones were read by immunoSEQ multiplex PCR, and TCRdb kept only the in-frame ones, dropping some. The sample records roughly 61,000 clones, approximately 89% being singletons. V is TRBV7-2 and J is TRBJ2-1; 7 nucleotides align to TRBD2. Input material: blood. The origin of this receptor is a person between 18 and 75 years old in good health. The CDR3 protein is CASSFTLAAGNEQFF. The CDR3 DNA reads as TGTGCCAGCAGCTTCACTCTAGCGGCAGGGAATGAGCAGTTCTTC. Together with reference TRBV7-2 and TRBJ2-1, the CDR3 gives the full variable domain: GAGVSQSPSNKVTEKGKDVELRCDPISGHTALYWYRQSLGQGLEFLIYFQGNSAPDKSGLPSDRFSAERTGGSVSTLTIQRTQQEDSAVYLCASSFTLAAGNEQFFGPGTRLTVL.